This record concerns one T cell receptor beta chain sequence. This sample is drawn from a study of control samples from healthy donors and cancer patients. Here immunoSEQ multiplex PCR was the method, and the copy in TCRdb shows in-frame clones only, minus some. Of fewer than 500,000 clones listed, approximately 90% were seen once; the top ten hold roughly 6.4%. Trimming stripped 1 base from V and 8 bases from J, with 11 bases between. CDR3 length: 14 residues. Germline loops: CDR1 MNHNY, CDR2 SVGAGI (reference sequence). This receptor was obtained from a middle-aged man with head and neck cancer. This chain connects TRBV6-6 to TRBJ1-4, with a weak D call TRBD1 (5 bases). What was sequenced was PBMCs. The CDR3, as DNA: TGTGCCAGCAGTTACTTGGCCAAGGGGGAAAAACTGTTTTTT. Protein sequence: CASSYLAKGEKLFF.